These 2 T cell receptor beta chains originate from one sample sequenced in a study of shared clonotypes between healthy human individuals. Profiled with immunoSEQ multiplex PCR; TCRdb holds only in-frame clones, not every one. The sample holds 2 million to 2.5 million clones; less than 95% are singletons and the top ten take 0.37%. The sample comprised naive CD4+ T cells from PBMCs. Noted subset: CD45RA+ positively selected. Every receptor here comes from a man aged 18 to 30 in good health. Some clones in this sample may be carry-over from other donors' samples.

The chain employs TRBV28 and TRBJ2-5; a possible D gene is TRBD2 (5 bases). The V and J ends lost 5 bases and 7 bases respectively, with 14 bases between them. The CDR3 is made up of 13 amino acids. CDR1 is MDHEN, CDR2 SYDVKM, per germline. The CDR3 bases are TGTGCCAGCAGTGCCGGGGTGTTAGGGACCCAGTACTTC. As protein: CASSAGVLGTQYF.

This clone has just one count. V usage is TRBV27 and J usage is TRBJ2-7; D not certain. The V end was cut by 2 bases, the J end by 0 bases, with 5 bases between. The CDR3 covers 13 residues. Germline V gene lookup returns CDR1 MNHEY and CDR2 SMNVEV (reference sequence). The CDR3 is CASSLVSSYEQYF. The CDR3 nucleotides are TGTGCCAGCAGTTTAGTGAGCTCCTACGAGCAGTACTTC.